This T cell receptor (beta chain) was sequenced in a study of T cells after yellow fever vaccination. Study findings and constraints: A minor fraction of clonotypes spanned both CD4 and CD8 compartments. One caveat is that FACS-sorted repertoires could contain abundant clonotypes contaminating from the bulk population. Detected again after the booster were most primary-vaccination clones, at roughly 95% CD4 and 88% CD8.

5'RACE template switching added a universal primer site and UMIs to TCR cDNA. Using its own MiXCR run on the 5' RACE reads, TCRdb lists one record per CDR3 protein. The sample includes more than 300,000 distinct CDR3 sequences, about 10% of them seen just once. Of note for this clonotype: Its cognate antigen is unknown.

Germline CDR1 LGHNT, CDR2 FRNRAP. Trimming removed 2 bases from V and 16 bases from J; junction bases left unmatched: 5. The CDR3 runs 12 residues. The sample in question was CD4+ T cells sorted from PBMCs, obtained 45 days after the yellow fever booster vaccination. The clonotype was recovered from a man between 18 and 35 years old who received the YFV17D yellow fever vaccine. The V call is TRBV12-5, the J call TRBJ2-1; 10 bases align to TRBD2. CDR3 DNA sequence: TGTGCTAGTGGTTTGCCCGGGACTAGCGTTTTCTTC. Translation gives CASGLPGTSVFF.